A selection of T cell receptor beta chains follows, all from one sample in a study of shared clonotypes between healthy human individuals. The repertoire was sequenced with immunoSEQ multiplex PCR; TCRdb's copy has only in-frame clones and lacks some. The sample consists of some 2.1 million clones, about 95% of them appearing once. The material sequenced was naive CD8+ T cells sorted from blood. The receptors were gathered from a man younger than 35 in good health. The conserved cysteine and the conserved F or W are not part of the CDR3 here. Size tells how often a clone was seen (once, few, many) or the class of an expanded clone, and some rows leave it out.

>NA|TRBV6-5|TRBJ2-7
ASSSDMSYEQY
>NA|TRBV11-2|TRBJ2-7
ASSFTRGPSSYEQY
>NA|TRBV9|TRBJ2-7
ASSEEPGTGVYEQY
>NA|TRBV30|TRBJ1-2
AWSVDLTGGNYGYT
>NA|TRBV9|TRBJ2-1
ASSVGNGRAYNEQF
>NA|TRBV7-9|TRBJ2-1
ASSPDLTGREQF
>NA|TRBV12-5|TRBJ2-7
ASGLGILHEQY
>NA|TRBV5-4|TRBJ2-7
ASSNRDGGDEQY
>NA|TRBV6-5|TRBJ1-4
ASSYTGFGEKLF
>NA|TRBV4-3|TRBJ2-7
ASSQEASGRGGVYEQY
>NA|TRBV29-1|TRBJ2-7
SVALLAGGREQY
>once|TRBV13|TRBJ2-1
ASSLAGANEQF
>NA|TRBV27|TRBJ2-3
ASGPANSRMDTQY
>NA|TRBV29-1|TRBJ1-2
SVVLAEEKEPGYT
>NA|TRBV2|TRBJ2-3
ASSATVSTDTQY
>few|TRBV7-9|TRBJ1-1
ASSLDEAF
>NA|TRBV2|TRBJ2-1
ASRGTPSSYNEQF
>NA|TRBV7-9|TRBJ1-2
ASSLITANYGYT
>NA|TRBV5-1|TRBJ1-1
ASRYSAASDTEAF
>once|TRBV7-9|TRBJ1-1
AGAAPDRGNTEAF
>NA|TRBV7-3|TRBJ2-5
ASSLSGAVQETQY
>NA|TRBV15|TRBJ2-7
ATSTDRGNFYEQY
>NA|TRBV27|TRBJ1-1
ASSLDSPNQGAHNTEAF
>NA|TRBV6-5|TRBJ1-6
ASSYSGGGNSPLH
>NA|TRBV6-7|TRBJ1-5
ASSYQRDRPQPQH
>NA|TRBV7-9|TRBJ1-4
ASTTPIHGDEKLF
>NA|TRBV5-1|TRBJ2-7
ASGLAPTYEQY
>NA|TRBV28|TRBJ2-2
ATLSGGALTGELF
>NA|TRBV4-3|TRBJ2-5
ASSQAVGQNQETQY
>NA|TRBV7-2|TRBJ1-1
ASSGQLNTEAF
>few|TRBV28|TRBJ1-1
ASSLGGNTEAF
>NA|TRBV29-1|TRBJ2-7
SVEGTGRYEQY
>NA|TRBV4-3|TRBJ1-1
ASSQELPSLSV
>NA|TRBV19|TRBJ2-7
ASSSGETYEQY
>NA|TRBV7-9|TRBJ1-2
ASSHGTGDGYT
>NA|TRBV28|TRBJ1-1
ASSFNREAF
>NA|TRBV9|TRBJ1-4
ASSPRGLPNEKLF
>NA|TRBV6-1|TRBJ2-1
ASTWDNYNEQF
>NA|TRBV5-4|TRBJ2-1
ASSLPFREYNEQF
>once|TRBV7-9|TRBJ1-1
ASSLDREGEAF
>few|TRBV29-1|TRBJ1-1
SWRGGSEAF
>NA|TRBV9|TRBJ2-7
ASSVGSGTGREQY
>once|TRBV7-9|TRBJ1-2
ASSLGDGRRDGYT
>NA|TRBV27|TRBJ2-6
ASSLLTGVGANVLT
>NA|TRBV4-1|TRBJ2-2
ASSPLREGSPGELF
>NA|TRBV2|TRBJ2-2
ASIGTALTGELF
>NA|TRBV4-1|TRBJ2-7
ASSQVGQGLYEQY
>NA|TRBV10-3|TRBJ1-2
AILGQGAHGYT
>NA|TRBV7-8|TRBJ2-7
ASSLGGIYEQY
>NA|TRBV4-3|TRBJ2-7
ASSQYVSYEQY
>once|TRBV7-7|TRBJ2-1
ASSATSGRPYNEQF